This T cell receptor beta chain was found in a study of CD8+CD57+ T cells in acquired aplastic anemia. The overall study: DNA recovered from sorted CD4+ and CD8+ cells had a mean of 3.2 ug.

Genomic DNA constituted the template upon which TCR beta VDJ and CDR3 profiling was performed. TCRdb passed the reads through MiXCR, listing each CDR3 protein once. The repertoire consists of around 170,000 distinct CDR3 sequences, with more than 45% occurring once and the leading ten covering 9.7%. The CDR3 consists of 16 residues. Per germline, CDR1 MNHEY and CDR2 SMNVEV (reference sequence). Losses at the gene ends were 5 bases for V and 4 bases for J; bases not matched to a gene: 12. By flow cytometry, patients selected for sequencing had shown an expansion of CD8+CD57+ cells. The enrolled patients all had severe acquired aplastic anemia.

This receptor was identified in a human donor with aplastic anemia. The rearrangement joins TRBV27 to TRBJ1-2, with 8 positions matching TRBD1. Sequencing was performed on sorted CD4+, CD8+, or CD8+CD57+ T cells (not recorded which) from PBMCs. The CDR3 reads CASSTTRTGLLYGYTF. The CDR3 DNA reads TGTGCCAGCAGTACCACGAGGACAGGGCTTCTCTATGGCTACACCTTC.